The 14 T cell receptor beta chains reported below all come from one sample, sequenced in a study of spatial heterogeneity in lung cancer. Time point reported: blood at routine non-recurrence follow-up after resection. MiXCR was run by TCRdb on the 5' RACE reads, yielding one entry per CDR3 protein. The table shows roughly 99,000 distinct CDR3 sequences, with roughly a fifth occurring only once. Sequencing used PBMCs, obtained at follow-up. The receptors were sampled from a male donor with early-stage non-small cell lung cancer.

The V call is TRBV24-1, the J call TRBJ1-5; TRBD1 agrees at 8 bases. With V trimmed by 10 bases and J by 9 bases, 10 bases remained unmatched. This CDR3 contains 13 residues. CDR1 and CDR2 (germline): KGHDR, SFDVKD. The CDR3 loop reads CATADREVGPQHF. The CDR3 region has the DNA TGTGCCACAGCGGACAGGGAGGTAGGGCCCCAGCATTTT.

This clonotype was seen repeatedly, ten times or more. The chain has TRBV5-8 and TRBJ1-5, with TRBD1 identical over 9 bases. V trimming: 4 bases; J trimming: 4 bases; junction bases outside the gene matches: 9. This CDR3 region has 16 residues. Per germline, CDR1 SGHTS and CDR2 YDEGEE. Written as DNA, the CDR3 is TGTGCCAGCAGCCGCCGGGACAGGGAGAGGAATCAGCCCCAGCATTTT. Protein product: CASSRRDRERNQPQHF.

This chain's CDR3 is CSANGGYTGELFF. Here the CDR3 DNA reads TGCAGTGCAAACGGAGGGTACACCGGGGAGCTGTTTTTT. The chain links TRBV20-1 to TRBJ2-2; D is perhaps TRBD2 (6 bases). The CDR3 covers 13 residues. V was clipped by 6 bases and J by 3 bases, with 11 bases between them. Germline assignment: CDR1 DFQATT and CDR2 SNEGSKA (reference sequence).

At least ten counts were recorded for this clonotype. The genes are TRBV9 and TRBJ1-5; no clear D gene. The germline V gene encodes CDR1 SGDLS and CDR2 YYNGEE. There are 14 residues in the CDR3. V was cut by 0 bases and J by 0 bases, with 4 bases left in between. CDR3 loop: CASSVGVSNQPQHF. The DNA for the CDR3 is TGTGCCAGCAGCGTAGGGGTTAGCAATCAGCCCCAGCATTTT.

This clonotype was detected once. The V and J genes are TRBV6-5 and TRBJ1-4; perhaps TRBD1 as D (6 bases). This CDR3 has 16 residues. Looked up from germline, CDR1 is MNHEY and CDR2 is SVGAGI. The V and J ends lost 5 bases and 0 bases respectively, with 13 bases between them. DNA for the CDR3: TGTGCCAGCAGTATGGACAGCGGGACAACTAATGAAAAACTGTTTTTT. This codes for CASSMDSGTTNEKLFF.

This chain connects TRBV27 to TRBJ2-1; 8 bases align to TRBD1. With 5 bases clipped from V and 16 bases from J, the junction kept 13 bases outside the gene matches. The CDR3 has 13 residues. The germline gives CDR1 MNHEY, CDR2 SMNVEV (reference sequence). DNA of the CDR3: TGTGCCAGCAGTCCAGATCGAGGACAGGGCAGATTCTTC. Translating it yields CASSPDRGQGRFF.

This clonotype was observed a handful of times. The V and J genes are TRBV11-2 and TRBJ2-4; weak D call: TRBD2 (6 bases). Trimming cost V 5 bases and J 0 bases, with 20 bases left between them. Germline-derived CDR1 and CDR2 are SGHAT and FQNNGV. The CDR3 length is 18 residues. This CDR3 is CASSPRTTGVLAKNIQYF. DNA of the CDR3: TGTGCCAGCAGCCCCCGGACTACGGGAGTCCTAGCCAAAAACATTCAGTACTTC.

The rearrangement uses TRBV20-1 and TRBJ1-6; 10 bases align to TRBD1. The V gene end was trimmed by 1 base and the J gene end by 4 bases; junction bases not matched to a gene: 10. This CDR3 contains 18 residues. Looked up from germline, CDR1 is DFQATT and CDR2 is SNEGSKA (reference sequence). CDR3 protein: CSARGGQGRLRYNSPLHF. The CDR3, as DNA: TGCAGTGCTAGAGGGGGACAGGGGCGCCTCCGATATAATTCACCCCTCCACTTT.

CDR3 in DNA: TGCGCCAGCAGCCAAGATCAGGGCGGGGGAAAAAACATTCAGTACTTC. It translates to CASSQDQGGGKNIQYF. The rearrangement links TRBV4-3 to TRBJ2-4; 7 nucleotides line up with TRBD2. This CDR3 is built from 16 residues. Germline trimming cut 0 bases from V and 4 bases from J; bases unmatched to any gene: 6. Germline lookup yields CDR1 LGHNA and CDR2 YSLEER.

V is TRBV7-2 and J is TRBJ1-4; D is perhaps TRBD1 (6 bases). V gave up 2 bases and J gave up 0 bases, with 7 bases separating them. CDR1 and CDR2 from the germline V gene are SGHTA and FQGNSA. This CDR3 is 15 amino acids long. The CDR3 is CASSLQGTTNEKLFF. In DNA, the CDR3 is TGTGCCAGCAGCTTACAGGGGACAACTAATGAAAAACTGTTTTTT.

This clonotype was found a few times. The chain uses TRBV19 and TRBJ2-7; D remains unclear. V was clipped by 3 bases and J by 3 bases, with 9 bases between them. Per germline, CDR1 LNHDA and CDR2 SQIVND (reference sequence). This CDR3 region has 13 residues. CDR3 protein: CASSMKTSYEQYF. As DNA, the CDR3 is TGTGCCAGTAGTATGAAAACAAGCTACGAGCAGTACTTC.

Only a few counts were recorded for this clonotype. This CDR3 reads CASSYNGGTDTQYF. For the CDR3, the DNA is TGTGCCAGCAGTTATAATGGTGGCACAGATACGCAGTATTTT. The rearrangement joins TRBV6-5 to TRBJ2-3; D not certain. CDR1 and CDR2 from the germline V gene are MNHEY and SVGAGI. This CDR3 has 14 amino acids. With 3 bases removed from V and 1 base from J, the gap between germline ends came to 8 bases.

Only a few counts were recorded for this clonotype. The chain links TRBV6-1 to TRBJ2-2, with TRBD2 matching 9 bases. CDR1 and CDR2 from the germline V gene are MNHNS and SASEGT. V was pared by 4 bases and J by 7 bases, with 10 bases of the junction left unmatched. This CDR3 region has 16 residues. Written as DNA, the CDR3 is TGTGCCAGCAGTGGGACTAGCGTAGGGCGTGTCGGGGAGCTGTTTTTT. As protein: CASSGTSVGRVGELFF.

The rearrangement uses TRBV20-1 and TRBJ2-7, with 8 bases that match TRBD2. Germline loops: CDR1 DFQATT, CDR2 SNEGSKA (reference sequence). J lost 1 base, V lost 6 bases, and 8 bases had no gene match. The CDR3 has 14 amino acids. CDR3 nucleotide sequence: TGCAGTGCCTCTTGGAGCGGGAGATCCTACGAGCAGTACTTC. As protein: CSASWSGRSYEQYF.